Below are 2 T cell receptor beta chains sequenced from a single sample in a study of shared clonotypes between healthy human individuals. CD45RO negativity and positive selection for CCR7 defined naive CD8 cells, a population that excluded terminally differentiated effector memory CD45RA+ cells. Libraries were prepared by immunoSEQ multiplex PCR; TCRdb keeps only in-frame clonotypes and omits some of them. The sample records some 2.1 million clones, around 93% being singletons. Sequencing input: naive CD8+ T cells from PBMCs. The receptor source for this set is a man younger than 30 in good health. Some clones in this sample may be carry-over from other donors' samples.

This clone was seen once. The chain couples TRBV7-9 to TRBJ1-1; TRBD1 matches 9 bases. V lost 4 bases and J lost 13; bases outside the gene matches: 7. The CDR3 runs to 12 residues. Germline CDR1 is SEHNR and CDR2 is FQNEAQ (reference sequence). CDR3 sequence reads: CASSSQGAWGFF. In DNA form, the CDR3 reads TGTGCCAGCAGCTCACAGGGGGCGTGGGGTTTCTTT.

This clone was counted between two and nine times. This chain uses TRBV5-6 with TRBJ1-1; D may be TRBD1 (5 bases). From germline, CDR1 is SGHDT and CDR2 YYEEEE. Trimming took off 2 bases at V and 3 bases at J, with 14 bases between the two ends. The CDR3 is 15 residues long. The CDR3 loop reads CASSFWGSRDTEAFF. The CDR3 DNA reads as TGTGCCAGCAGCTTTTGGGGCAGTAGGGACACTGAAGCTTTCTTT.